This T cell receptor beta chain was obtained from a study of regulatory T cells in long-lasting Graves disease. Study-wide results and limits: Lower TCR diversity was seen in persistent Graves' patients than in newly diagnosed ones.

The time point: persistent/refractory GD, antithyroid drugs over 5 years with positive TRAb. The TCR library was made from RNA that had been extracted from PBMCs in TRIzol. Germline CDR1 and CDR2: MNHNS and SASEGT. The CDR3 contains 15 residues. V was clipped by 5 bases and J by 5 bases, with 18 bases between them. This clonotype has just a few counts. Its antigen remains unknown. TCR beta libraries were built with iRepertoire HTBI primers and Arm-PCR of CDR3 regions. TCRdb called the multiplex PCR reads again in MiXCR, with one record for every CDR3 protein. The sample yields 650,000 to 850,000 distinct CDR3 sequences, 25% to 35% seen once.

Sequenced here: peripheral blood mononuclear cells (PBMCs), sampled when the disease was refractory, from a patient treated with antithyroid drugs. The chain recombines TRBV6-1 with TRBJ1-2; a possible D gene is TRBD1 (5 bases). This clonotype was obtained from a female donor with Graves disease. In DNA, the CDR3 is TGTGCCAGCAGTCCCTTGGTTGGGCAGGGATATGGCTACACCTTC. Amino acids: CASSPLVGQGYGYTF.